These T cell receptor beta chains were read from a single sample in a study of blood T cell repertoires in COVID-19. The data were produced by immunoSEQ multiplex PCR, yet TCRdb's version contains in-frame clones alone and is incomplete. The sample gives approximately 92,000 clones, roughly 72% of which show up once; 20% to 25% is in the top ten. Sequencing was done on a sample of peripheral blood. The receptors come from an older woman in a cohort sampled during active or convalescent COVID-19. The CDR3 runs from the conserved cysteine through the conserved F or W. Each record gives: D gene, V gene, clone size, J gene, CDR3 DNA, CDR3 protein. The D gene is left open where the match is weak. Clone size is given for some rows only: seen once, a few or many times, or a class if the clone is expanded.

-	TRBV5-1	-	TRBJ2-5	TGCGCCAGCAGCTGGGGACACGGCCAAGAGACCCAGTACTTC	CASSWGHGQETQYF
-	TRBV19	-	TRBJ1-5	TGTGCCAGTAGACAGAACTCGGGGGGGGATTTCCTATATAGCAATCAGCCCCAGCATTTT	CASRQNSGGDFLYSNQPQHF
TRBD1	TRBV4-1	few	TRBJ1-4	TGCGCCAGCAGCCCCCTACCACAGGGGGCGTACGAAAAACTGTTTTTT	CASSPLPQGAYEKLFF
-	TRBV12-3/TRBV12-4	-	TRBJ1-4	TGTGCCAGCAGTTTATGGCAAAATGAAAAACTGTTTTTT	CASSLWQNEKLFF
TRBD1	TRBV5-6	few	TRBJ1-5	TGTGCCAGCAGCTTGCCCCGGGACACAGGGGGATTTAGCAATCAGCCCCAGCATTTT	CASSLPRDTGGFSNQPQHF
-	TRBV29-1	-	TRBJ1-4	TGCAGCGTTGAGGGGGGGACTAATGAAAAACTGTTTTTT	CSVEGGTNEKLFF
TRBD1	TRBV18	-	TRBJ2-3	TGTGCCAGCTCACGGCCGGGACAGCACACAGATACGCAGTATTTT	CASSRPGQHTDTQYF
-	TRBV28	-	TRBJ2-3	TGTGCCAGCAGTGTCGGATTTAGCCCCGATACGCAGTATTTT	CASSVGFSPDTQYF
TRBD1	TRBV7-2	-	TRBJ2-7	TGTGCCAGCAGCTCACAGGGGTCCTACGAGCAGTACTTC	CASSSQGSYEQYF
TRBD1	TRBV7-9	-	TRBJ1-1	TGTGCCAGCAGCCCTTCGGACAGGGCGGTTGGTAGGTATGAAGCTTTCTTT	CASSPSDRAVGRYEAFF
TRBD1	TRBV27	-	TRBJ2-1	TGTGCCAGCAGACACGATACAGGGGCCTACAATGAGCAGTTCTTC	CASRHDTGAYNEQFF
-	TRBV6-6	-	TRBJ2-7	TGTGCCAGCAGCCTATCCCGAGGGGGCTACGAGCAGTACTTC	CASSLSRGGYEQYF
TRBD1	TRBV7-9	-	TRBJ2-5	TGTGCCAGCAGCTCTGGACAGGTACTGGGCGAGACCCAGTACTTC	CASSSGQVLGETQYF
TRBD2	TRBV12-5	-	TRBJ2-7	TGTGCTAGTGGTTTTTCACCAGGGACTAGCGGGGGAAGCCCCTACGAGCAGTACTTC	CASGFSPGTSGGSPYEQYF
TRBD2	TRBV9	-	TRBJ2-5	TGTGCCAGCAGCCTCCACTTGGCTAGCGGGGGGGCCGATCAAGAGACCCAGTACTTC	CASSLHLASGGADQETQYF
TRBD2	TRBV5-1	-	TRBJ2-2	TGCGCCAGCAGCTTGGGGCAGCGGGGGGTCGGCACCGGGGAGCTGTTTTTT	CASSLGQRGVGTGELFF
TRBD2	TRBV7-8	once	TRBJ2-7	TGTGCCAGCAGCTTTACGGGGGGCTACGAGCAGTACTTC	CASSFTGGYEQYF